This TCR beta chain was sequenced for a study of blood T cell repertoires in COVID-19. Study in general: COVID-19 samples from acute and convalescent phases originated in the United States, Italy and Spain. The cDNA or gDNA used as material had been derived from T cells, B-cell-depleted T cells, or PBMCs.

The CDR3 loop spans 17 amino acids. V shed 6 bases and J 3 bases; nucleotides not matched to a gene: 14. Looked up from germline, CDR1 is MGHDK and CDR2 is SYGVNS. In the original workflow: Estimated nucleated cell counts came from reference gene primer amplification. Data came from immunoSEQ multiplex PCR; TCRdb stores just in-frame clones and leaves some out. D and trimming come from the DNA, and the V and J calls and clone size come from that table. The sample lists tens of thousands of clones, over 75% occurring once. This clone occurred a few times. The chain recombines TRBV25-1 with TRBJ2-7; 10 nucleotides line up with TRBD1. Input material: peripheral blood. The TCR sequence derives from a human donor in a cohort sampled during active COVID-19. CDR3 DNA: TGTGCCAGCAGGATAGGGACAGGGGTAGTCGGCTGCTACGAGCAGTACTTC. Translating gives CASRIGTGVVGCYEQYF.